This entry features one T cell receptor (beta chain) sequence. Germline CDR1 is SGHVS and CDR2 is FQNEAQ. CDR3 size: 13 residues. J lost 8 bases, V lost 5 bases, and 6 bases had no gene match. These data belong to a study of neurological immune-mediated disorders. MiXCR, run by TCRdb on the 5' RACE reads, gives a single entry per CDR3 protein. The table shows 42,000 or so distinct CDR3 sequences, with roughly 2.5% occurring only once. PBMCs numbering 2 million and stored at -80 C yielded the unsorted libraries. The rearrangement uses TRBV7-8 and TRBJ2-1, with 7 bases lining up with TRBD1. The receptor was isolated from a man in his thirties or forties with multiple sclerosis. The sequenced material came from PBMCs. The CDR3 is CASSPDRVYEQFF. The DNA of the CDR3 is TGTGCCAGCAGCCCCGACAGGGTCTATGAGCAGTTCTTC.